Detailed here is one TCR beta chain. The antigen remains unidentified. The data were obtained in a study of identifying expanded T cells in peripheral blood. Study-wide results and limits: Approximately 1.2 clones differed between technical replicates, versus roughly 17 and 20 over time.

Germline CDR1 is SGDLS and CDR2 is YYNGEE. This CDR3 is built from 13 residues. Trimming stripped 7 bases from V and 4 bases from J, with 14 bases between. Generated by immunoSEQ multiplex PCR, the TCRdb table keeps only in-frame clones and is missing some. The sample contains tens of thousands of clones, 84% of which appear only once. Sequencing was performed on blood. The chain employs TRBV9 and TRBJ1-1; the D is unclear. The clonotype comes from a person aged 18 to 75 in good health. This chain's CDR3 is CASGSGRGTEAFF. In DNA, the CDR3 is TGTGCCAGCGGGTCCGGCCGGGGCACTGAAGCTTTCTTT. Based on the CDR3 plus reference TRBV9 and TRBJ1-1, the full variable domain is DSGVTQTPKHLITATGQRVTLRCSPRSGDLSVYWYQQSLDQGLQFLIQYYNGEERAKGNILERFSAQQFPDLHSELNLSSLELGDSALYFCASGSGRGTEAFFGQGTRLTVV.